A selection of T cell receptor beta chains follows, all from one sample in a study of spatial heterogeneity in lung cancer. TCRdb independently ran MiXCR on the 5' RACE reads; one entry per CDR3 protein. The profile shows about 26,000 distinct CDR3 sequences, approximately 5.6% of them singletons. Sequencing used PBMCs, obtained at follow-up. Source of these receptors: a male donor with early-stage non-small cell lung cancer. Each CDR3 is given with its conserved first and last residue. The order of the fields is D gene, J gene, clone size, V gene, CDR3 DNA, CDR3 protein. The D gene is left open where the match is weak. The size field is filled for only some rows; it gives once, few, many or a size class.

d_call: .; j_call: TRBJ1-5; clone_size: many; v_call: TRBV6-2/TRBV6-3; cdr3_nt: TGTGCCAGCAGCACAAACGCAGGGTTGGGCAATCAGCCCCAGCATTTT; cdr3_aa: CASSTNAGLGNQPQHF
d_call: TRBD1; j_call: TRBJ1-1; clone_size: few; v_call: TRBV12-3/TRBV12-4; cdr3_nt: TGTGCCAGCAGTTTGAAACAGGGGAGTACTGAAGCTTTCTTT; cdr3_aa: CASSLKQGSTEAFF
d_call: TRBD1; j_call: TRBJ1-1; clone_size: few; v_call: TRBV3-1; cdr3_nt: TGTGCCAGCAGCCAAAGCCTACAGGGGACTGAAGCTTTCTTT; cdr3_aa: CASSQSLQGTEAFF
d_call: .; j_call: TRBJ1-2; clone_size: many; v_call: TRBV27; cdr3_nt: TGTGCCAGCAGTTTCGGTTCAGGGGCTGAAGGCTACACCTTC; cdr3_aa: CASSFGSGAEGYTF
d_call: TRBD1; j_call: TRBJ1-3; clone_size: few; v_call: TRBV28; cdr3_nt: TGTGCCAGCAGGTCGACAGGGCCCTCGGGAGGAAACACCATATATTTT; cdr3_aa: CASRSTGPSGGNTIYF
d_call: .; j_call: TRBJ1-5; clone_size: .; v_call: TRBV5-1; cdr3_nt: TGCGCCGAGGGCGGGGACGGATATAGCAATCAGCCCCAGCATTTT; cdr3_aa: CAEGGDGYSNQPQHF
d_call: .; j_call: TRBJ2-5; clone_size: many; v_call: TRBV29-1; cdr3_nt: TGCAGCGTTGAAGTCCCGGCGGAGACCCAGTACTTC; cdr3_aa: CSVEVPAETQYF
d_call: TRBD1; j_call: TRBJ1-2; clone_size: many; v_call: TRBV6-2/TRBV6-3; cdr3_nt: TGTGCCAGCAGCTCCCGGGACAGGGGCGACTATGGCTACACCTTC; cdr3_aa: CASSSRDRGDYGYTF
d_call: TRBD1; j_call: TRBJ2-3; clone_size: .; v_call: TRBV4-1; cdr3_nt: TGCGCCAGCAGCCCGGACAGGGACACAGATACGCAGTATTTT; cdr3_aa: CASSPDRDTDTQYF
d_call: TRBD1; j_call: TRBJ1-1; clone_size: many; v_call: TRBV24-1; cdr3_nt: TGTGCCACCGGACAGGGCAACACTGAAGCTTTCTTT; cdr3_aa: CATGQGNTEAFF
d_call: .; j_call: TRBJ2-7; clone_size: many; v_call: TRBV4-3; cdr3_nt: TGCGCCAGCAGCCAAGATGTGGGGGTAGGATCCTACGAGCAGTACTTC; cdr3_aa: CASSQDVGVGSYEQYF
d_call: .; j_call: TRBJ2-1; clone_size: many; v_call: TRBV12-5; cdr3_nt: TGTGCTAGTGGTTTGGGTAATTACCCCCATGAGCAGTTCTTC; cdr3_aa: CASGLGNYPHEQFF
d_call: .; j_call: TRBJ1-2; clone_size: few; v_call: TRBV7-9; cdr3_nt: TGTGCCAGCAGCCCAGACAGGACTAACTATGGCTACACCTTC; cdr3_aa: CASSPDRTNYGYTF
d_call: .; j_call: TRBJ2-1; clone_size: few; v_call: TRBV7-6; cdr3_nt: TGTGCCAGCAGCTCTTCATCCACTGGGTACAATGAGCAGTTCTTC; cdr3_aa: CASSSSSTGYNEQFF
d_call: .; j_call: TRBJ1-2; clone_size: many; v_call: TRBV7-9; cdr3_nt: TGTGCCAGCAGCTTAGCGCGGGGGGACAATGGCTACACCTTC; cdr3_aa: CASSLARGDNGYTF
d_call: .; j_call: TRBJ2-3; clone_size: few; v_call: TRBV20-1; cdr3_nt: TGCAGTGCTAGAGTCGGGGGACCTCGCACAGATACGCAGTATTTT; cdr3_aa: CSARVGGPRTDTQYF
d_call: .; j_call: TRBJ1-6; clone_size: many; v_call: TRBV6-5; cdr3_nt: TGTGCCAGCAGTAGAGTGGGTAATTCACCCCTCCACTTT; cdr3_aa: CASSRVGNSPLHF
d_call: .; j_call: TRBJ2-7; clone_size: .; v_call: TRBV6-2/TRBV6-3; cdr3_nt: TGTGCCAGCAGTAACTTTCGACAGGGAGGCGAGCAGTACTTC; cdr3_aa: CASSNFRQGGEQYF
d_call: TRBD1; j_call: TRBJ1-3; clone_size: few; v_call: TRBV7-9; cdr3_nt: TGTGCCAGCAGCGACAGGGGAGGCGGAAACACCATATATTTT; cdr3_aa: CASSDRGGGNTIYF
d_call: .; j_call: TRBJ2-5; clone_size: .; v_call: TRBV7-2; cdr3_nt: TGTGCCAGCAGCCCCGTCAGGGGCCGTCAAGAGACCCAGTACTTC; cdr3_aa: CASSPVRGRQETQYF
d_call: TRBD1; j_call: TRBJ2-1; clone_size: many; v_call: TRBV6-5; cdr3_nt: TGTGCCAGCAGTAAGGACAGGGACATGGCGGAGCAGTTCTTC; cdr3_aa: CASSKDRDMAEQFF
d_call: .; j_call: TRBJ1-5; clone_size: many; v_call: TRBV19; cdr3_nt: TGTGCCAGTAGTATGGCTCGCAATCAGCCCCAGCATTTT; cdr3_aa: CASSMARNQPQHF
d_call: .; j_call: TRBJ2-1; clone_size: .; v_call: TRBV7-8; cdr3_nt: TGTGCCAGCAGCTTAAGGGGATACCATGAGCAGTTCTTC; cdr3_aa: CASSLRGYHEQFF
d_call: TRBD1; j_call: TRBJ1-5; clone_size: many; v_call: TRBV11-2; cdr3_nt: TGTGCCAGCAGCTCAACCGGGACAGGGGGGAGGAGCAATCAGCCCCAGCATTTT; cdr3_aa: CASSSTGTGGRSNQPQHF
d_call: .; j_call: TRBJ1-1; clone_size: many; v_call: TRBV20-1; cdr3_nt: TGCAGTGCTAGGAAGAACACTGAAGCTTTCTTT; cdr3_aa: CSARKNTEAFF
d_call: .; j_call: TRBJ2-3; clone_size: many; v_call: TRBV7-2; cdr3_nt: TGTGCCAGCAGCTTAGATTTCGGCACAGATACGCAGTATTTT; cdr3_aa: CASSLDFGTDTQYF
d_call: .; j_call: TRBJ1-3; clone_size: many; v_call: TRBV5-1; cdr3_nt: TGCGCCAGCAGCTTGACGAGCCCTGGAAACACCATATATTTT; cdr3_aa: CASSLTSPGNTIYF
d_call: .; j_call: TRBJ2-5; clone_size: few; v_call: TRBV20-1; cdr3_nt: TGCAGTGCCTACAGGGACTCCCAAGAGACCCAGTACTTC; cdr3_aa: CSAYRDSQETQYF
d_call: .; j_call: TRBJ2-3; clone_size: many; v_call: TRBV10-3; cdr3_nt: TGTGCCATCAACCCAGGACGAACCACAGATACGCAGTATTTT; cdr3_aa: CAINPGRTTDTQYF
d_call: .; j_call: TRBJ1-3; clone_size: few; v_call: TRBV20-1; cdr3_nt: TGCAGTGCTCCCCGGAGCTCTGGAAACACCATATATTTT; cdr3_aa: CSAPRSSGNTIYF
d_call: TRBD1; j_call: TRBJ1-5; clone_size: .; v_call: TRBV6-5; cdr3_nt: TGTGCCAGCAGCAACAGGGGGCACGGCAATCAGCCCCAGCATTTT; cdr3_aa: CASSNRGHGNQPQHF
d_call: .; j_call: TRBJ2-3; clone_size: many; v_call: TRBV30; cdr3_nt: TGTGCCTTGGAGCCCTTGGGCACAGATACGCAGTATTTT; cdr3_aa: CALEPLGTDTQYF
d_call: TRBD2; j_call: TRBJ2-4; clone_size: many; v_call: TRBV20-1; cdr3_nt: TGCAGTGCTAGAGATCTAAATCAGCGGGGGGGCGTGACCATTCAGTACTTC; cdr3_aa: CSARDLNQRGGVTIQYF
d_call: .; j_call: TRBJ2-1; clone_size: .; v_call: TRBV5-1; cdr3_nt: TGCGCCAGCACCTTTGACCCTTACAATGAGCAGTTCTTC; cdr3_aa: CASTFDPYNEQFF
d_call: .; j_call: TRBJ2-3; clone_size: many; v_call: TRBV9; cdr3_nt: TGTGCCAGCAGCGTAGAAGGATTATCTAGCACAGATACGCAGTATTTT; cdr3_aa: CASSVEGLSSTDTQYF
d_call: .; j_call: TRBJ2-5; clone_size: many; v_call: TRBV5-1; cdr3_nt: TGCGCCAGCAGCTTGGGGTCCAGGGAAATGGAGGAGACCCAGTACTTC; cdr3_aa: CASSLGSREMEETQYF
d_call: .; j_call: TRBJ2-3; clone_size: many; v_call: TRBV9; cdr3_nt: TGTGCCAGCAGCGTAGAGGCGGGGTACAGCACAGATACGCAGTATTTT; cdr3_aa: CASSVEAGYSTDTQYF
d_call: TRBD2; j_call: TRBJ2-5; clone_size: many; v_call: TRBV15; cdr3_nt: TGTGCCACCAGGGGGGGAGGGGAGACCCAGTACTTC; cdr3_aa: CATRGGGETQYF
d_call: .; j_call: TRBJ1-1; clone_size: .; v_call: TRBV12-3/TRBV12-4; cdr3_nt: TGTGCCAGCAGCCTCGGCTTGTTATCGGACACTGAAGCTTTCTTT; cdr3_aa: CASSLGLLSDTEAFF
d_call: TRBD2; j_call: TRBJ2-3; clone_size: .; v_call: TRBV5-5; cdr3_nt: TGTGCCAGCAGCCGGGGACTAGCGGAAACAGATACGCAGTATTTT; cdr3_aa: CASSRGLAETDTQYF
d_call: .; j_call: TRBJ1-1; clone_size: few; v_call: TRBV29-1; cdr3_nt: TGCAGCGTTGAATATGGGTCCCGCCTAGGCACTGAAGCTTTCTTT; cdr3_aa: CSVEYGSRLGTEAFF
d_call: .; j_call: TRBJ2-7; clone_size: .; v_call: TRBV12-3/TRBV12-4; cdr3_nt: TGTGCCAGCAGTTTGGTTACCAGCTCCTACGAGCAGTACTTC; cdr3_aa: CASSLVTSSYEQYF
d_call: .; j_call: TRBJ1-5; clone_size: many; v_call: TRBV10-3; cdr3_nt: TGTGCCATCAGCGCGGCCAGCAATCAGCCCCAGCATTTT; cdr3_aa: CAISAASNQPQHF
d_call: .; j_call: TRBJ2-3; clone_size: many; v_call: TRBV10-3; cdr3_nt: TGTGCCATCAGCAGATTCGGGTCAAACTTCACAGATACGCAGTATTTT; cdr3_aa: CAISRFGSNFTDTQYF
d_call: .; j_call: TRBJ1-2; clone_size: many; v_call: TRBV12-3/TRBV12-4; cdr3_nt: TGTGCCAGCAGTCTCCAAGGCTATGGCTACACCTTC; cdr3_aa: CASSLQGYGYTF
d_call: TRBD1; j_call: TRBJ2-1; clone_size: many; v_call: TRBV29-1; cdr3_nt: TGCAGCGTTCGACAGGGAGCGTTCTACAATGAGCAGTTCTTC; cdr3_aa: CSVRQGAFYNEQFF
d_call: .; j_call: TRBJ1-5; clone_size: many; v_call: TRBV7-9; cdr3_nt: TGTGCCAGCAGCCAACTGGAGTGGCAGCCCCAGCATTTT; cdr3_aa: CASSQLEWQPQHF
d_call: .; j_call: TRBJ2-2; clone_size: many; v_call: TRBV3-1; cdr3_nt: TGTGCCAGCAGCCCCAGGACAGTTACCGGGGAGCTGTTTTTT; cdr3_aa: CASSPRTVTGELFF